This T cell receptor beta chain came from a study of PD-1 blockade in classical Hodgkin lymphoma. In the study overall: Patients were treated with nivolumab at 3 mg/kg, and this was given intravenously every 2 weeks. Whole-study results and caveats: Complete responders possessed baseline diversity comparable to newly diagnosed patients.

This sample's time point: cycle 4 day 1 (C4D1), after around six weeks of nivolumab. Each and every patient relapsed after autologous stem cell transplantation, and patients got differing brentuximab vedotin exposure. This CDR3 contains 16 residues. Unmatched junction bases numbered 6, after V lost 3 bases and J lost 3 bases. CDR1 and CDR2 from the germline V gene are SGHTA and FQGNSA. Remarks on this clone: Its antigen is not known.

Assay used: immunoSEQ multiplex PCR; TCRdb lists only in-frame clones, some missing. Among about 32,000 clones listed, around 81% were seen once. This sample comprised peripheral blood mononuclear cells (PBMCs), obtained before the fourth cycle of nivolumab. The TCR comes from a human donor with classical Hodgkin lymphoma. The chain combines TRBV7-2 with TRBJ2-2; the match to TRBD2 covers 8 bases. The CDR3 DNA is TGTGCCAGCAGCTTGAATAGCGGGATTGACACCGGGGAGCTGTTTTTT. It specifies CASSLNSGIDTGELFF.